The 2 T cell receptor beta chains below come from one sample, sequenced in a study of molecular identifiers for immune sequencing clone quantification. MiXCR, applied by TCRdb to the PCR reads, yields one record per CDR3 protein. The sample contains 600,000 to 650,000 distinct CDR3 sequences, nearly 20% of which appear only once. The sequenced sample was naive CD8+ T cells from blood, with Jurkat cell RNA spiked in. Subset meaning: FACS-sorted CD8+CD4-CCR7+CD45RA+ naive T cells. These receptors originate from a human donor in good health. Some libraries in this study had Jurkat cell RNA spiked in.

As to this clonotype: A much larger clonotype is one base distant, so this may be a read error. The DNA for the CDR3 is TGTGCCGGCAGCACAGACACCTCCTACGAGCAGTACTTC. It is translated as CAGSTDTSYEQYF. The rearrangement links TRBV6-2 or TRBV6-3 to TRBJ2-7; D remains ambiguous. The CDR3 consists of 13 residues. Germline CDR1 is MNHEY and CDR2 is SVGEGT.

This clonotype was seen many times. This chain connects TRBV20-1 to TRBJ1-6; 8 bases fit TRBD1. This CDR3 region has 15 residues. Germline trimming cut 3 bases from V and 0 bases from J; bases unmatched to any gene: 1. Germline V gene sequence: CDR1 DFQATT, CDR2 SNEGSKA (reference sequence). The CDR3 DNA follows: TGCAGTGCTAGGGACAGGGACTCCTATAATTCACCCCTCCACTTT. It translates to CSARDRDSYNSPLHF.